The entry that follows covers one TCR beta chain sequence. This CDR3 has 14 amino acids. Trimming stripped 5 bases from V and 10 bases from J, with 18 bases between. Germline CDR1 MNHEY, CDR2 SVGAGI. Time point: blood from clinic visit 5 months post-surgery; TSC patient then seizure free. Sequencing was limited to surgery cases with top T cell transcript signatures in brain tissue. The sample comes from a study of brain T cells in children with intractable seizures. Using immunoSEQ multiplex PCR, the repertoire was profiled, and TCRdb retains in-frame clones only, with some absent. The sample has 340,000 or so clones; nearly 95% are singletons.

Sequenced here: peripheral blood, sampled 4 to 5 months after surgery. The chain is built from TRBV6-5 and TRBJ2-1; possibly TRBD1 for D (6 bases). This clonotype originated in a boy younger than two with tuberous sclerosis and intractable seizures. CDR3 coding DNA: TGTGCCAGCAGTACCCGAAGATGGGGGCTCGAGCAGTTCTTC. Its translation is CASSTRRWGLEQFF.